This entry describes one TCR beta chain. The sample belongs to a study of PD-L1 blockade in urothelial cancer. Overall study context: Most patients, about 85% of the roughly 30, were males with bladder-origin cancer.

Profiled with immunoSEQ multiplex PCR; TCRdb holds only in-frame clones, not every one. The sample has over 65,000 clones; around 80% are singletons. The sequenced sample was PBMCs, obtained around atezolizumab (anti-PD-L1) treatment. The source is a man aged 70-80 years with urothelial cancer.

CDR3 nucleotides: TGTGCCAGCAGCCGGGACAGGCTACGACCCCAAGCTTTCTTT. Residues: CASSRDRLRPQAFF. The chain uses TRBV14 and TRBJ1-1; 8 bases are a match to TRBD1. Germline V gene sequence: CDR1 SGHDN, CDR2 FVKESK. Trimming cost V 4 bases and J 9 bases; bases outside gene matches: 10. The CDR3 extends over 14 amino acids.